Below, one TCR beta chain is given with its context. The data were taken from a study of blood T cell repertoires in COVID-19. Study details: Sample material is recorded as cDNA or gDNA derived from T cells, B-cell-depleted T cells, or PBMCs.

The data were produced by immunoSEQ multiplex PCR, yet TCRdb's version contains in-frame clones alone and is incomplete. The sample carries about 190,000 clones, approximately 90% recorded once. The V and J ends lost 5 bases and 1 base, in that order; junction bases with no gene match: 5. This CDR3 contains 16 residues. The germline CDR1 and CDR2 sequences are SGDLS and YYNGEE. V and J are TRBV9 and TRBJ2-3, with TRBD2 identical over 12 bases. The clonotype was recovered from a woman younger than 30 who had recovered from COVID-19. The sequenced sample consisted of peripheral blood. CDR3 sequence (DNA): TGTGCCAGCAGTGGGAGGACTAGCGGGGGCACAGATACGCAGTATTTT. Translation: CASSGRTSGGTDTQYF.